Listed here is a single T cell receptor (beta chain). It lacks a known antigen. No base qualities exist here, and no much larger clone lies one base off it. The donors were healthy, HIV-negative adults with no recently reported acute infections or vaccinations. Every donor was a Caucasian adult living in Nashville, Tennessee, USA. CD4+ T cells were enriched through magnetic negative selection, after which naive cells were positively selected on CD45RA and the remaining negative fraction served as the memory subset. Blood was collected by leukapheresis, and PBMCs were isolated by Ficoll-Histopaque density gradient centrifugation and then cryopreserved in liquid nitrogen vapor phase. Analytical flow cytometry was used to check the purity and quantity of every magnetically sorted T cell population. Genomic DNA was isolated from every sorted fraction and measured by UV absorbance on a Nanodrop 2000c.

This record belongs to a study of shared clonotypes between healthy human individuals (dated by TCRdb to the early 2020s). Context from the whole study: The cohort included three men and a couple of women between 18 and 49 years of age. For each donor, CD4 naive and CD4 memory were each given three plates, CD8 naive was given two plates, and CD8 memory was given one plate. Blood TCR repertoires of roughly five healthy adults were deeply sequenced to estimate repertoire size and the extent of clonotype sharing between individuals. Different laboratories and diverse techniques were used to prepare libraries and sequence TCR repertoires, to increase sequencing depth and limit assay-specific biases. Per donor, leukapheresis produced somewhere between about 0.9 and 10 billion PBMCs.

TCR CDR3 regions were amplified from genomic DNA by multiplex PCR using the deep immunoSEQ assay. Genomic DNA extracted from each cell subset was distributed evenly over all wells of several immunoSEQ 96-well plates, and each plate served as one replicate. Each replicate PCR for sorted subsets received approximately 220 ng genomic DNA, equal to roughly 33,000 T cell genomes. Purified libraries were measured with a Qubit 3.0 fluorometer, size-checked on a Bioanalyzer 2100, and measured again with the KAPA Library Quantification kit. A separate single-read 150-cycle Illumina NextSeq 550 flow cell was used to sequence each immunoSEQ 96-well plate. Per the original workflow: Because the immunoSEQ output included only junctional sequences and no quality scores, the filtering could not be the same as the filtering used for full-length reads. To assign V/J genes and CDR3, sequences were annotated using PyIR, a Python wrapper for IgBLAST v1.9, with IMGT germline references. Reads were removed for weak V/J assignments (E-value above 1e-6), missing CDR3, stop codons, out-of-frame junctions, or ambiguous translated residues. V3J clonotypes were defined by identical inferred V gene, J gene, and CDR3 amino acid sequence. The percentage overlap between two repertoires was calculated by dividing the number of shared unique clonotypes by the size of the smaller repertoire. Richness of each repertoire was evaluated using RTK rarefaction, the Chao1 estimator, and Recon v2.1 estimates of unobserved clonotypes. OLGA was used to compute generation probabilities for all TCRbeta clonotypes that the gDNA method yielded from a handful of donors. The clones in this table, taken by TCRdb from immuneACCESS, are in-frame only. Not every clone is retained; where verified, under half of the shortfall comes from an unresolved V gene, and the cause of the rest is unknown. The DNA was the basis for D and trimming; V, J and clone size are from that table. Across this sample there are 2,100,000 or so clones, with around 95% seen only once. The ten biggest clones cover less than 0.15% of the sample.

What the study reported, not specific to this receptor: Sampling was limited to blood, and TCR repertoires in tissue likely differ from TCR repertoires in blood. Incomplete sequencing was indicated by rarefaction of sorted-subset datasets, despite the large sequencing depth. Pairwise subsampling indicated that sequencing depth was expected to affect the degree of clonotype sharing among donors. Compared with non-shared clonotypes, the clonotypes found in all four sorted-subset donors had higher generation probabilities. Across several donors, roughly 5.1% of naive CD4, roughly 3.4% of naive CD8, around 2.5% of memory CD4, and approximately 0.4% of memory CD8 clonotypes were shared. Because the study included a small number of donors, the genetic and exposure-history diversity represented was limited. Larger estimated clonotype richness was generally found for naive subsets than for memory subsets.

Looking up the germline V gene yields CDR1 SGDLS and CDR2 YYNGEE. Deletion took 4 bases off V and 0 bases off J, with a span of 16 bases between the germline ends. The CDR3 goes from the cysteine to the phenylalanine over 17 residues. Just the 51-base CDR3 DNA is kept, in frame starting at base 1. The rearranged chain carries TRBV9 and TRBJ1-4; the D gene is perhaps TRBD1, on 5 matching bases. This clonotype originated in a man between 18 and 29 years old in good health. Sequenced material: naive CD4+ T cells sorted from blood. Explained via the paper, the cell subset or site label denotes: CD45RA+ positively selected. Here is the DNA: TGTGCCAGCAGCCCCGGGACGGAATTTGCAACTAATGAAAAACTGTTTTTT. It specifies CASSPGTEFATNEKLFF.